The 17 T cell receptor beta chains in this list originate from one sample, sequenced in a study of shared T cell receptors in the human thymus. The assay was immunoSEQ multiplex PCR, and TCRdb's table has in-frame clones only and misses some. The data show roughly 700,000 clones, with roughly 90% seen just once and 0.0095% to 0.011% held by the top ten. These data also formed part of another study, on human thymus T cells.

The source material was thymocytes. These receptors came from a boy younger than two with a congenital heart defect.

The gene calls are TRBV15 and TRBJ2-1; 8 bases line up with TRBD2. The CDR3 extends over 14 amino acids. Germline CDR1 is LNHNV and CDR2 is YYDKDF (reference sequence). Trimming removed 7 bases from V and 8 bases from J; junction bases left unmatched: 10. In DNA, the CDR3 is TGTGCCACCAAAACCGGACTAGCCGACGATGAGCAGTTCTTC. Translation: CATKTGLADDEQFF.

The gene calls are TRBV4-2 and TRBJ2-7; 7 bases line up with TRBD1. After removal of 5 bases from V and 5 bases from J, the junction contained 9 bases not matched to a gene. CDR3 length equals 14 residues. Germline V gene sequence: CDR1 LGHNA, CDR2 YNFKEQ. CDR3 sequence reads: CASSSPGQRHEQYF. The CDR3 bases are TGTGCCAGCAGCTCCCCGGGACAGCGCCACGAGCAGTACTTC.

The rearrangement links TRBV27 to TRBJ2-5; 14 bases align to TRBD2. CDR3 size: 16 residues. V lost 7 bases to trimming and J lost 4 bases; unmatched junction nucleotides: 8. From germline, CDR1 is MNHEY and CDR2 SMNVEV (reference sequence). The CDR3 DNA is TGTGCCAGCAAAATGACTAGCGGGAGGGACCGAGAGACCCAGTACTTC. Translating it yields CASKMTSGRDRETQYF.

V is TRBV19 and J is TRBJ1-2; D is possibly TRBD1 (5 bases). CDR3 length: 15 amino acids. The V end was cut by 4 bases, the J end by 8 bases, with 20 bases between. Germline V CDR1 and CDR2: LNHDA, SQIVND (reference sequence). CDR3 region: CASSRGGDSRRGYTF. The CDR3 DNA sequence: TGTGCCAGTAGTAGGGGAGGCGACAGTCGGAGGGGCTACACCTTC.

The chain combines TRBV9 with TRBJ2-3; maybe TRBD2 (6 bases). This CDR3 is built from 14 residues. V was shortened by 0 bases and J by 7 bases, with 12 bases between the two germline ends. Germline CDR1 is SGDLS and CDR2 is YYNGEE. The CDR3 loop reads CASSVVQEGYTQYF. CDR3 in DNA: TGTGCCAGCAGCGTAGTCCAGGAGGGGTATACGCAGTATTTT.

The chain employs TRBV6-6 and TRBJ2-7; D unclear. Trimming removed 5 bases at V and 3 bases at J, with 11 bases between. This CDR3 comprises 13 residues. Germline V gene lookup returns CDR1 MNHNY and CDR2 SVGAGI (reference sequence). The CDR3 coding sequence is TGTGCCAGCAGTCCCCGGGTCCTCTACGAGCAGTACTTC. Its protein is CASSPRVLYEQYF.

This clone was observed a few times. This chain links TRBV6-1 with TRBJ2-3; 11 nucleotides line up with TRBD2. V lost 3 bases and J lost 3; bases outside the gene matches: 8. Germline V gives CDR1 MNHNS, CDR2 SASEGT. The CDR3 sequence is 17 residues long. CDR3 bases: TGTGCCAGCAGTGAGGACAACCGACTAGCGGGAACAGATACGCAGTATTTT. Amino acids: CASSEDNRLAGTDTQYF.

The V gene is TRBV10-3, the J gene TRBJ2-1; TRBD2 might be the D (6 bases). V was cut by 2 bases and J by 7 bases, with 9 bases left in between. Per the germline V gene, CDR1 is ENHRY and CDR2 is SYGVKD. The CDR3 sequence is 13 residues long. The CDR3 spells CAISEKGGNEQFF. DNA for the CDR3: TGTGCCATCAGTGAGAAGGGAGGAAATGAGCAGTTCTTC.

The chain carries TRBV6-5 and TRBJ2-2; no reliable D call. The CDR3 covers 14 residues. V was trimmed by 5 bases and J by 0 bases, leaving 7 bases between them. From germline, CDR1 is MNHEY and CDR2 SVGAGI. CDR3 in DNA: TGTGCCAGCAGTGAGGCCGCGAACACCGGGGAGCTGTTTTTT. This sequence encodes CASSEAANTGELFF.

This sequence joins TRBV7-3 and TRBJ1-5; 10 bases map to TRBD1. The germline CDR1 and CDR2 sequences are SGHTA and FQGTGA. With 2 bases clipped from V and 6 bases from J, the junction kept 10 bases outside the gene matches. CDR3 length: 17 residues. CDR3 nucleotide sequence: TGTGCCAGCAGCTTAGAGGGACAGGGGTCACAATTTCAGCCCCAGCATTTT. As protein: CASSLEGQGSQFQPQHF.

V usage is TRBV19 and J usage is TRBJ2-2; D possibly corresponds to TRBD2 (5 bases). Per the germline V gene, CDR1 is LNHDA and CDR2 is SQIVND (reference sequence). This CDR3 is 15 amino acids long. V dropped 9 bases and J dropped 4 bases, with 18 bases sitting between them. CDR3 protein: CASSLGRDLTGELFF. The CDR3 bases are TGTGCCAGCTCACTAGGGAGAGACCTCACCGGGGAGCTGTTTTTT.

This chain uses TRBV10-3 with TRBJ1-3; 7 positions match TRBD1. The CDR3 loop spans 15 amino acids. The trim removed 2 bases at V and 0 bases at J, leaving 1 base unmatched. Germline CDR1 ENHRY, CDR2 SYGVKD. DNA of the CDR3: TGTGCCATCAGTGAGAGGGGGCACTCTGGAAACACCATATATTTT. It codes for CAISERGHSGNTIYF.

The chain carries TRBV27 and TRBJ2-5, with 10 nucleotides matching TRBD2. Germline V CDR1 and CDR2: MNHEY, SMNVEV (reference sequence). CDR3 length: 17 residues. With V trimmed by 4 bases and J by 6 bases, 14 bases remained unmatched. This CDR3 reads CASSSPASGRALKTQYF. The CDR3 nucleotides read TGTGCCAGCAGTTCCCCCGCGAGCGGGAGGGCCTTAAAGACCCAGTACTTC.

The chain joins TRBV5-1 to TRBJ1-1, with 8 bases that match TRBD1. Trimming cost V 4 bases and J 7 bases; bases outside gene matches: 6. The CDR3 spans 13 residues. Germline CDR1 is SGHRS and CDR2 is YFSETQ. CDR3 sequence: CASSTTGADEAFF. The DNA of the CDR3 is TGCGCCAGCAGCACGACAGGGGCGGATGAAGCTTTCTTT.

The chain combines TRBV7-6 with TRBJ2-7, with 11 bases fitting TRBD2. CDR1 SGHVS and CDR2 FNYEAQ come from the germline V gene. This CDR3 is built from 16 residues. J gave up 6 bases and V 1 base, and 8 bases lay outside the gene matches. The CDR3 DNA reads TGTGCCAGCAGCTTAGGTAGCGGGAGGGCCCAGCTCGAGCAGTACTTC. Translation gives CASSLGSGRAQLEQYF.

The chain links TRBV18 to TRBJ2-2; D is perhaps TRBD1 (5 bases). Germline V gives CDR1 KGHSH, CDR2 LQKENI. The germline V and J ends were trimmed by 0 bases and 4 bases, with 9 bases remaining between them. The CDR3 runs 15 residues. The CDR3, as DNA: TGTGCCAGCTCACCACCCAGGGCTACCACCGGGGAGCTGTTTTTT. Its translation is CASSPPRATTGELFF.

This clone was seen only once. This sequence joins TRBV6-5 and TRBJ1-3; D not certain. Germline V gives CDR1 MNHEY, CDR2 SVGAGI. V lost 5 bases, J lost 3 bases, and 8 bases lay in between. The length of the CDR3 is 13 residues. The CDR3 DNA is TGTGCCAGCAGTGAGGAAGTTGGAAACACCATATATTTT. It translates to CASSEEVGNTIYF.